A single sample is the source of the 18 T cell receptor beta chains below, sequenced in a study of CD8+ T cells in alopecia areata. Described treatment: oral pan-JAK inhibitor, 5-10 mg twice daily. Following extraction, RNA underwent reverse transcription to cDNA, which served as the sequencing template. Measured with immunoSEQ multiplex PCR; TCRdb has only the in-frame clones, and not every one. The data hold over 150,000 clones, with approximately 56% observed a single time. The specimen was CD4+ T cells sorted from blood, collected at week 4, from a patient treated with tofacitinib. The receptors were sampled from a human donor with alopecia areata.

This clone was observed a handful of times. This chain links TRBV7-2 with TRBJ2-7; D gene unclear. V lost 1 base, J lost 1 base, and 8 bases lay in between. This CDR3 comprises 14 residues. CDR1 and CDR2 (germline): SGHTA, FQGNSA. The CDR3 loop is CASSLGRKSYEQYF. DNA for the CDR3: TGTGCCAGCAGCTTAGGGCGAAAATCCTACGAGCAGTACTTC.

CDR3 residues: CASNSGTVVTEAFF. The CDR3, as DNA: TGTGCCAGTAATTCCGGGACGGTGGTTACTGAAGCTTTCTTT. The V and J genes are TRBV19 and TRBJ1-1, with D perhaps matching TRBD1 (5 bases). Germline V CDR1 and CDR2: LNHDA, SQIVND (reference sequence). This CDR3 is built from 14 residues. V was cut by 7 bases and J by 5 bases, with 17 bases left in between.

The chain joins TRBV7-9 to TRBJ2-3, with D possibly matching TRBD2 (6 bases). The CDR3 sequence is 12 residues long. Trimming cost V 3 bases and J 6 bases, with 7 bases left between them. Germline CDR1 SEHNR, CDR2 FQNEAQ (reference sequence). The CDR3 nucleotides read TGTGCCAGCAGCTTGGAGGGGGATACGCAGTATTTT. It is translated as CASSLEGDTQYF.

About this clone itself: Other DNA variants within this sample encode the same CDR3. This chain connects TRBV7-2 to TRBJ2-2, with a tentative D call TRBD1 (5 bases). Trimming took off 1 base at V and 8 bases at J, with 8 bases between the two ends. The CDR3 totals 13 residues. Germline CDR1 SGHTA, CDR2 FQGNSA. For the CDR3, the DNA is TGTGCCAGCAGCTTAGAGGGGCTAGGGGAGCTGTTTTTT. Translated, it gives CASSLEGLGELFF.

J is TRBJ1-2 and V is TRBV7-2, with 8 nucleotides matching TRBD1. The CDR3 has 13 residues. Germline trimming cut 8 bases from V and 1 base from J; bases unmatched to any gene: 3. Germline-derived CDR1 and CDR2 are SGHTA and FQGNSA. The CDR3 loop is CASGTGGNYGYTF. CDR3 sequence (DNA): TGTGCCAGCGGGACAGGCGGTAACTATGGCTACACCTTC.

This rearrangement joins TRBV2 to TRBJ2-5; no definite D call. V lost 5 bases and J 2 bases, leaving 12 bases between the germline ends. Per germline, CDR1 SNHLY and CDR2 FYNNEI. CDR3 length: 14 amino acids. This CDR3 is CASSPDPFQETQYF. CDR3 coding DNA: TGTGCCAGCAGTCCAGACCCCTTTCAAGAGACCCAGTACTTC.

The genes are TRBV29-1 and TRBJ2-5; D not resolved. V lost 6 bases and J lost 5, with 16 bases in between. The CDR3 loop spans 13 amino acids. Germline loops: CDR1 SQVTM, CDR2 ANQGSEA. CDR3 sequence reads: CSVAPGSRETQYF. The DNA of the CDR3 is TGCAGCGTCGCCCCTGGTTCGAGGGAGACCCAGTACTTC.

The V and J genes are TRBV29-1 and TRBJ1-1, with 7 positions matching TRBD1. The CDR3 has 13 amino acids. The germline V gene has CDR1 SQVTM and CDR2 ANQGSEA. V lost 6 bases to trimming and J lost 1 base; unmatched junction nucleotides: 5. In DNA form, the CDR3 reads TGCAGCGTCTCGACAGGGAGGAACACTGAAGCTTTCTTT. Protein: CSVSTGRNTEAFF.

The V gene is TRBV15, the J gene TRBJ2-5; a weak D match, TRBD1 (5 bases). This CDR3 comprises 14 residues. Trimming shortened V by 0 bases and J by 3 bases, and 8 bases separated the two germline ends. Germline values: CDR1 LNHNV, CDR2 YYDKDF (reference sequence). DNA for the CDR3: TGTGCCACCAGCAGAGAATCAGGGAAAGAGACCCAGTACTTC. This gives the protein CATSRESGKETQYF.

The chain carries TRBV29-1 and TRBJ2-5; D is possibly TRBD1 or TRBD2 (6 bases each). The CDR3 totals 13 residues. The germline V and J ends were trimmed by 4 bases and 5 bases, with 14 bases remaining between them. In germline, CDR1 is SQVTM, CDR2 ANQGSEA. CDR3 DNA: TGCAGCGTTGCTGCCGGGGGCGGCGAGACCCAGTACTTC. This sequence encodes CSVAAGGGETQYF. The variable domain in full, completed from reference TRBV29-1 and TRBJ2-5, reads SAVISQKPSRDICQRGTSLTIQCQVDSQVTMMFWYRQQPGQSLTLIATANQGSEATYESGFVIDKFPISRPNLTFSTLTVSNMSPEDSSIYLCSVAAGGGETQYFGPGTRLLVL.

V gene TRBV9 combines with J gene TRBJ2-5, with TRBD2 as a possible D gene (5 bases). Germline-derived CDR1 and CDR2 are SGDLS and YYNGEE. Trimming pared 4 bases from V and 5 bases from J, leaving 21 bases between. CDR3 length equals 16 residues. The CDR3 sequence: CASSMSGSTGWETQYF. The CDR3, as DNA: TGTGCCAGCAGCATGAGCGGCTCAACTGGGTGGGAGACCCAGTACTTC.

V is TRBV27 and J is TRBJ1-5, with 9 positions matching TRBD1. This CDR3 comprises 21 residues. Germline values: CDR1 MNHEY, CDR2 SMNVEV (reference sequence). V gave up 4 bases and J gave up 4 bases; unmatched junction bases: 23. Here the CDR3 reads CASSSLLHILGQGGKNQPQHF. As DNA, the CDR3 is TGTGCCAGCAGTTCCCTACTCCACATCTTGGGACAGGGAGGAAAAAATCAGCCCCAGCATTTT.

The chain joins TRBV29-1 to TRBJ1-5, with D possibly being TRBD1 (6 bases). The germline V gene encodes CDR1 SQVTM and CDR2 ANQGSEA. Trimming took off 5 bases at V and 5 bases at J, with 10 bases between the two ends. This CDR3 contains 12 residues. The DNA for the CDR3 is TGCAGCGTTAAACAGGGAGATCAGCCCCAGCATTTT. Protein: CSVKQGDQPQHF.

The chain is built from TRBV29-1 and TRBJ2-7, with unresolved D. Trimming cost V 2 bases and J 2 bases, with 16 bases left between them. The CDR3 covers 15 residues. Per the germline V gene, CDR1 is SQVTM and CDR2 is ANQGSEA. The CDR3 nucleotides read TGCAGCGTTGAAACGGTGGCCACAGTAGCCTACGAGCAGTACTTC. Its translation: CSVETVATVAYEQYF.

The V gene is TRBV27, the J gene TRBJ2-7; D is possibly TRBD1 (6 bases). The V end lost 5 bases, the J end lost 1 base, and 12 bases lay between the germline ends. The CDR3 has 14 amino acids. The germline CDR1 and CDR2 sequences are MNHEY and SMNVEV (reference sequence). The DNA for the CDR3 is TGTGCCAGCAGTCCGGACAGACGATCCTACGAGCAGTACTTC. Protein sequence: CASSPDRRSYEQYF.

This clone has just a few counts. The gene calls are TRBV5-1 and TRBJ2-4; D uncertain. The CDR3 is 13 residues long. V dropped 0 bases and J dropped 8 bases, with 9 bases sitting between them. Per the germline V gene, CDR1 is SGHRS and CDR2 is YFSETQ. CDR3 loop: CASSLEPIHIQYF. The CDR3 DNA is TGCGCCAGCAGCTTGGAACCAATCCACATTCAGTACTTC.

This clone turned up a few times. The chain links TRBV6-6 to TRBJ2-3; 15 bases align to TRBD2. Germline V gene sequence: CDR1 MNHNY, CDR2 SVGAGI (reference sequence). Trimming cost V 11 bases and J 5 bases; bases outside gene matches: 5. The CDR3 is made up of 14 amino acids. The chain's CDR3 is CAGGLAGGGDTQYF. DNA for the CDR3: TGTGCCGGGGGACTAGCGGGAGGAGGAGATACGCAGTATTTT.

The rearrangement links TRBV23-1 to TRBJ1-5, with D perhaps TRBD1 (5 bases). TRBV23-1 is labeled an ORF, and its function is uncertain. The CDR3 is made up of 19 amino acids. Trimming cost V 1 base and J 1 base, with 20 bases left between them. This CDR3 reads CASSQWRGGKGSSNQPQHF. CDR3 nucleotide sequence: TGCGCCAGCAGTCAATGGCGCGGGGGGAAGGGTTCAAGCAATCAGCCCCAGCATTTT.